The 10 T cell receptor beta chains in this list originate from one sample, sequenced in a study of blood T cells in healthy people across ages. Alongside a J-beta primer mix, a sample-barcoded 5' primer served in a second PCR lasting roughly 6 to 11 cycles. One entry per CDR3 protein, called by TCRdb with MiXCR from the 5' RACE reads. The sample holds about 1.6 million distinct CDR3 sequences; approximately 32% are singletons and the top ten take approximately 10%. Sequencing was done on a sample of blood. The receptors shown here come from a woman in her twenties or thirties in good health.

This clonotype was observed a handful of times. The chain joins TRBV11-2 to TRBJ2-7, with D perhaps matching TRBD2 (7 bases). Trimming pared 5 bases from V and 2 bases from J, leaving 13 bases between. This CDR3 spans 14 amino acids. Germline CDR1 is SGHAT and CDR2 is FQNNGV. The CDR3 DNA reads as TGTGCCAGCAGCGGGGGGGCAGAGACCTACGAGCAGTACTTC. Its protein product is CASSGGAETYEQYF.

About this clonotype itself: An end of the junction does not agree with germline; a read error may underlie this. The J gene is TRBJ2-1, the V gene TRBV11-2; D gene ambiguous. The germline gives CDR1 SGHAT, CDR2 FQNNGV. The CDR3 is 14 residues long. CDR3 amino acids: CAGSSPGSYNEQFF. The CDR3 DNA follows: TGTGCCGGCAGCTCACCCGGCAGCTACAATGAGCAGTTCTTC.

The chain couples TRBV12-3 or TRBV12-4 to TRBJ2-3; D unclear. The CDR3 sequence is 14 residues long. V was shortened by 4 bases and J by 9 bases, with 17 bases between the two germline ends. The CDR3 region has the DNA TGTGCCAGCAGTTCCCCCCATGGAGAATCCACGCAGTATTTT. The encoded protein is CASSSPHGESTQYF.

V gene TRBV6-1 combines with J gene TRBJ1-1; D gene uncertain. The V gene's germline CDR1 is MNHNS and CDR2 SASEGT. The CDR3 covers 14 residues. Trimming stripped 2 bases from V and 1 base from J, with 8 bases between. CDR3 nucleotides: TGTGCCAGCAGTGAACCCGGCAAGAACACTGAAGCTTTCTTT. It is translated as CASSEPGKNTEAFF.

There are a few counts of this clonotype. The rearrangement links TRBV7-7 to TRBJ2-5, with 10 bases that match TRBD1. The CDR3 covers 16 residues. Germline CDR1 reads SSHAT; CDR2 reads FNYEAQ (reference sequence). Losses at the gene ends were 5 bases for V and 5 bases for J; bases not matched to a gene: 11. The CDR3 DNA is TGTGCCAGCAGCCCCCGGACAGGGGGTCTTGGGGAGACCCAGTACTTC. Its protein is CASSPRTGGLGETQYF.

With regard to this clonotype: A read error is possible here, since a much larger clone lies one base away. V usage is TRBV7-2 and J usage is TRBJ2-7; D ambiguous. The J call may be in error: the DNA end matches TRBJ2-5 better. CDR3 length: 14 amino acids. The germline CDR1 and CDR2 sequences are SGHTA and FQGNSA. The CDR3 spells CAGSLRIALETQYF. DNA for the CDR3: TGTGCCGGCAGCTTACGGATTGCTTTGGAGACCCAGTACTTC.

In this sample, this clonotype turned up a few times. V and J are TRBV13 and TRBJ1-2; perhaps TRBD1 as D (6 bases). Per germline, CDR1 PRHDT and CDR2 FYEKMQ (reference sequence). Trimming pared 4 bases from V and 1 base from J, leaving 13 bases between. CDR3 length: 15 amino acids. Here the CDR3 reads CASSSLAQGNYGYTF. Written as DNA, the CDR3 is TGTGCCAGCAGCTCGCTCGCACAGGGTAACTATGGCTACACCTTC.

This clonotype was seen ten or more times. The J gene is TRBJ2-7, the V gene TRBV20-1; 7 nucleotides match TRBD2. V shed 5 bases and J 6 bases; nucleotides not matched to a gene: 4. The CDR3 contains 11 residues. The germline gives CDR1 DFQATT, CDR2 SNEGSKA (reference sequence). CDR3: CSARLAGEQYF. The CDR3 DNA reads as TGCAGTGCTCGACTAGCCGGCGAGCAGTACTTC.

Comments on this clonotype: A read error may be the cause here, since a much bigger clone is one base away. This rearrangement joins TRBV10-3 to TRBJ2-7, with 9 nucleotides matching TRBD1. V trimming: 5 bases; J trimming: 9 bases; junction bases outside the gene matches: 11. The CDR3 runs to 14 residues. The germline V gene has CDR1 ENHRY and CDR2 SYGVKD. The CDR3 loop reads CAISPTGGRGGQYF. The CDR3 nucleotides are TGTGCCATCAGTCCCACAGGGGGCAGAGGGGGGCAGTACTTC.

Here the CDR3 reads CASSGPAERGGRFTDTQYF. The DNA of the CDR3 is TGTGCCAGCAGTGGCCCGGCTGAGCGGGGGGGCCGGTTCACAGATACGCAGTATTTT. The V call is TRBV25-1, the J call TRBJ2-3; 10 nucleotides agree with TRBD2. V was pared by 4 bases and J by 2 bases, with 15 bases of the junction left unmatched. This CDR3 contains 19 residues. Germline V gene sequence: CDR1 MGHDK, CDR2 SYGVNS.